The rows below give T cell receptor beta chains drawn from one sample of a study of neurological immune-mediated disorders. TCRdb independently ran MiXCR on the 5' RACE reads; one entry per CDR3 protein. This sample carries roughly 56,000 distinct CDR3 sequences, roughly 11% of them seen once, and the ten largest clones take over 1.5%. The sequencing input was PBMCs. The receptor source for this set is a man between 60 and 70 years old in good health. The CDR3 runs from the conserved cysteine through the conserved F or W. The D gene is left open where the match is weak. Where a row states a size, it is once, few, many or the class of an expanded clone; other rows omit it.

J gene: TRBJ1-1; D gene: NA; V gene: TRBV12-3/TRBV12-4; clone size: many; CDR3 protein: CASSLQGADTEAFF; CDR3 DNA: TGTGCCAGCAGTTTACAAGGGGCAGACACTGAAGCTTTCTTT
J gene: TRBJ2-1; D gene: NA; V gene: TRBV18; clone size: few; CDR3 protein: CASSPLGYEQFF; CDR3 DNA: TGTGCCAGCTCACCTTTGGGCTATGAGCAGTTCTTC
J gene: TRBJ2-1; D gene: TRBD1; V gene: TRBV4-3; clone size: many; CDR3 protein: CASSQDYRGRSYNEQFF; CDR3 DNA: TGCGCCAGCAGCCAAGACTACAGGGGGCGATCTTACAATGAGCAGTTCTTC
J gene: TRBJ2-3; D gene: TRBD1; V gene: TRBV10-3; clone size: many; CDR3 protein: CAILKTGGETNTQYF; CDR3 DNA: TGTGCCATCCTCAAAACAGGGGGCGAGACGAATACGCAGTATTTT
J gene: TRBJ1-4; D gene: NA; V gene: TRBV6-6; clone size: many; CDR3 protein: CASSQRMTEINPFF; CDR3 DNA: TGTGCCAGCAGTCAAAGAATGACAGAGATAAACCCATTTTTT
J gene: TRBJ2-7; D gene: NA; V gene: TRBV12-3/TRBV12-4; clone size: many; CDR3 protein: CASSFVGDYEQYF; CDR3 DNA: TGTGCCAGCAGTTTTGTAGGTGACTACGAGCAGTACTTC
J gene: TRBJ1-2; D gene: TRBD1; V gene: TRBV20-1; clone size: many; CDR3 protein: CSATLRRTGGFFYTF; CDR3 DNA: TGCAGTGCTACCCTACGACGGACAGGGGGGTTTTTCTACACCTTC
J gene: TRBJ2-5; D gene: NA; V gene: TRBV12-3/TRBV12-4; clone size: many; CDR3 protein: CASSPDRRGTQYF; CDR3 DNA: TGTGCCAGCAGTCCAGACCGCCGAGGAACCCAGTACTTC
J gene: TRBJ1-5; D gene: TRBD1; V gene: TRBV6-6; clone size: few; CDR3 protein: CASLWTGENQPQHF; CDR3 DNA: TGTGCCAGCCTATGGACAGGGGAGAATCAGCCCCAGCATTTT
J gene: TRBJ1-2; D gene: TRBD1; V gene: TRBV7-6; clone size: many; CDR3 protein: CASSPAGTGSGTAPGYTF; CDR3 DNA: TGTGCCAGCAGCCCCGCGGGGACAGGGTCAGGAACGGCACCTGGCTACACCTTC
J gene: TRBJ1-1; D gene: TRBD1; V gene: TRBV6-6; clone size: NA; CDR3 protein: CASGDRGGNTEDFF; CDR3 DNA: TGTGCCAGCGGGGACAGGGGAGGGAACACTGAAGATTTCTTT
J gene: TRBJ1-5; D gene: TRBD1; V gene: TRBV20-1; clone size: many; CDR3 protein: CSAENSNRGSNQPQHF; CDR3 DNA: TGCAGTGCTGAGAATTCAAACAGGGGTAGCAATCAGCCCCAGCATTTT
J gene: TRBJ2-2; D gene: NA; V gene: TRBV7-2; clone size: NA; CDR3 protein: CASSLVVTLNTGELFF; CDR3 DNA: TGTGCCAGCAGCTTAGTGGTGACGTTGAACACCGGGGAGTTGTTTTTT
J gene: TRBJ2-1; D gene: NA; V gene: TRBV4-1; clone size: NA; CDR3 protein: CASSQPGAYNEQFF; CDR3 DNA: TGCGCCAGCAGCCAACCGGGTGCCTACAATGAGCAGTTCTTC
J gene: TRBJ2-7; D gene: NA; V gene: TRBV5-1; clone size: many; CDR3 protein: CASSRTVSYEQYF; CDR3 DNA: TGCGCCAGCAGCAGGACAGTTTCCTACGAGCAGTACTTC
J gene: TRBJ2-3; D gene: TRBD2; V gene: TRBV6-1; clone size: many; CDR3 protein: CASSVQGYSGGLDTQYF; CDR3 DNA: TGTGCCAGCAGTGTGCAAGGGTATTCGGGGGGACTGGATACGCAGTATTTT
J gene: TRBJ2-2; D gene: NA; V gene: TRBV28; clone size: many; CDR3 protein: CASKGGNTGELFF; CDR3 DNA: TGTGCCAGCAAAGGGGGAAACACCGGGGAGCTGTTTTTT
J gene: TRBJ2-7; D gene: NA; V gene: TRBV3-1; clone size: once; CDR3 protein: CASSQRRGGEQYF; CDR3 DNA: TGTGCCAGCAGCCAACGTAGAGGGGGCGAGCAGTACTTC
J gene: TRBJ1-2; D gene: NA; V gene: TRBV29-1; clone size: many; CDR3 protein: CSVEELGYTF; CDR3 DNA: TGCAGCGTTGAGGAACTTGGCTACACCTTC
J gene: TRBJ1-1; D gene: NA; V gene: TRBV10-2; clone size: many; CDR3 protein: CASSLTGTNTEAFF; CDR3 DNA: TGCGCCAGCAGCTTAACAGGGACGAACACTGAAGCTTTCTTT
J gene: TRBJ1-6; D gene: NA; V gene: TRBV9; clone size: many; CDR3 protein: CASSATGTYNSPLHF; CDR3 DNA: TGTGCCAGCAGCGCCACAGGAACGTATAATTCACCCCTCCACTTT
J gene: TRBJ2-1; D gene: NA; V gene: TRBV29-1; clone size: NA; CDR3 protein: CSVEVSSYNEQFF; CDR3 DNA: TGCAGCGTTGAAGTCAGCTCCTACAATGAGCAGTTCTTC
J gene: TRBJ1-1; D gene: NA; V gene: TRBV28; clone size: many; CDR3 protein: CASTSADTEAFF; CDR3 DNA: TGTGCCAGCACCTCCGCAGACACTGAAGCTTTCTTT
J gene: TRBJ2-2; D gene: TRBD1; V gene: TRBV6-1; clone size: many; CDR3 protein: CATKGTANTGELFF; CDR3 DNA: TGTGCCACCAAAGGGACAGCGAACACCGGGGAGCTGTTTTTT
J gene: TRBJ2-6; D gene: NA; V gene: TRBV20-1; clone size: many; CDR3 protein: CSAAQAGGANVLTF; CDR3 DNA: TGCAGCGCGGCTCAGGCGGGAGGGGCCAACGTCCTGACTTTC
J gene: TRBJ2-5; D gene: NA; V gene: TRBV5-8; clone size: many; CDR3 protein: CASSLEGVQQETQYF; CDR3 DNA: TGTGCCAGCAGCTTGGAGGGGGTGCAACAAGAGACCCAGTACTTC
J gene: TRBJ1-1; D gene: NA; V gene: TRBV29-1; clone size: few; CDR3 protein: CSVFPGRVNTEAFF; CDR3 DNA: TGCAGCGTTTTCCCGGGACGGGTGAACACTGAAGCTTTCTTT
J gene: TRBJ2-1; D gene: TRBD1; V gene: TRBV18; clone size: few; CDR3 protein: CASSPPTGQGSYNEQFF; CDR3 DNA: TGTGCCAGCTCACCACCAACTGGACAGGGCTCCTACAATGAGCAGTTCTTC
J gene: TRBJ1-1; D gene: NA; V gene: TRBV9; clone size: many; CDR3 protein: CASSDRNMNTEAFF; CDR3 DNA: TGTGCCAGCAGTGACAGGAACATGAACACTGAAGCTTTCTTT
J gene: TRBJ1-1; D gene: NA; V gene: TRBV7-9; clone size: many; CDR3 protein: CASSHLFGDTEAFF; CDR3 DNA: TGTGCCAGCAGCCACCTCTTTGGGGACACTGAAGCTTTCTTT
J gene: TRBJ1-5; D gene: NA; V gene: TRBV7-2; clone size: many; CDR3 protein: CASSWRQTNQPQHF; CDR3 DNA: TGTGCCAGCAGCTGGCGACAGACCAATCAGCCCCAGCATTTT
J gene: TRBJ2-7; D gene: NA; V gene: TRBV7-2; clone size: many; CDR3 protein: CASSLVSRGRDEQYF; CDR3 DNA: TGTGCCAGCAGCTTAGTCTCCAGGGGTCGCGACGAGCAGTACTTC
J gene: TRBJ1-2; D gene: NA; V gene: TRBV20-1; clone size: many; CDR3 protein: CSARDLGYGYTF; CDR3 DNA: TGCAGTGCTAGAGACCTAGGTTATGGCTACACCTTC
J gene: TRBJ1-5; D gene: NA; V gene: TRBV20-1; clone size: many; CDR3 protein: CSARAQTGANQPQHF; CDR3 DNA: TGCAGTGCTAGAGCCCAGACAGGCGCCAATCAGCCCCAGCATTTT
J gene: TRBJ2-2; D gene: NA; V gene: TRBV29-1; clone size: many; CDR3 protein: CSVDPGPGELFF; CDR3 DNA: TGCAGCGTTGATCCGGGGCCGGGGGAGCTGTTTTTT
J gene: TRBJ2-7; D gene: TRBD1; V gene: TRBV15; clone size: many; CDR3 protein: CATSRDQDRVGEQYF; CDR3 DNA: TGTGCCACCAGCAGAGACCAGGACAGGGTGGGCGAGCAGTACTTC
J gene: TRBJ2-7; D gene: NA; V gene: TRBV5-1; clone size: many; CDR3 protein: CASSLVQGRGYEQYF; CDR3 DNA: TGCGCCAGCAGCTTAGTACAGGGGAGGGGATACGAGCAGTACTTC
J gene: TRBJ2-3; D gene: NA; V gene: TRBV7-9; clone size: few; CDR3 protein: CASTWGSSADTQYF; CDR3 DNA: TGTGCCAGCACCTGGGGGAGCAGCGCAGATACGCAGTATTTT
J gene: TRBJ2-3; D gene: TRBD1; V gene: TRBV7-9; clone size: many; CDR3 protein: CASRPPGQGALRQYF; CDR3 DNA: TGTGCCAGCAGACCGCCGGGACAGGGCGCGCTAAGGCAGTATTTT
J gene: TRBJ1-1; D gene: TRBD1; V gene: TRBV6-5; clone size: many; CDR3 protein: CASSTPSTGGTEAFF; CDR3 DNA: TGTGCCAGCAGTACACCTTCCACAGGGGGCACTGAAGCTTTCTTT
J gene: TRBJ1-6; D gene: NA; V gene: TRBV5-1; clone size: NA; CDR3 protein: CASSLDANNSHLHF; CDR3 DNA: TGCGCCAGCAGCTTGGACGCAAATAATTCACACCTCCACTTT
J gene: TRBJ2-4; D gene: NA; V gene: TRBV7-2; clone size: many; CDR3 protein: CASSSQTGPKNIQYF; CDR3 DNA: TGTGCCAGCAGCTCCCAGACTGGACCCAAAAACATTCAGTACTTC
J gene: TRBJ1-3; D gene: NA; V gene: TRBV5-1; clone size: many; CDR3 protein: CASSSAGTDGNTIYF; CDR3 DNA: TGCGCCAGCAGCTCAGCCGGGACGGATGGAAACACCATATATTTT
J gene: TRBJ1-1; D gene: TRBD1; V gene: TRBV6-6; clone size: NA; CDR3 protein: CASSYIEGALTEAFF; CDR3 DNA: TGTGCCAGCAGTTACATAGAGGGGGCGCTCACTGAAGCTTTCTTT
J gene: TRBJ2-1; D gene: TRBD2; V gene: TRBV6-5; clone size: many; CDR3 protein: CASSKGLAGANEQFF; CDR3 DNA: TGTGCCAGCAGTAAGGGACTAGCGGGGGCGAATGAGCAGTTCTTC
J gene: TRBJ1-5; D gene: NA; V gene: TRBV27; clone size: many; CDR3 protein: CASSFRGSNQPQHF; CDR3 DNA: TGTGCCAGCAGTTTCCGGGGGAGCAATCAGCCCCAGCATTTT
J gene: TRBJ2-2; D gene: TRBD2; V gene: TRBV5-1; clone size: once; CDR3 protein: CASSFIAGNSGELFF; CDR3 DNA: TGCGCCAGCAGCTTTATCGCAGGAAACAGCGGGGAGCTATTTTTT
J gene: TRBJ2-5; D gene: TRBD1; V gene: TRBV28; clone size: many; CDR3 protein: CASSLGGREETQYF; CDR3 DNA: TGTGCCAGCAGCCTAGGGGGCAGGGAAGAGACCCAGTACTTC
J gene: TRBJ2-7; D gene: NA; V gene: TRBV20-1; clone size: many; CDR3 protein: CSARTTVSYEQYF; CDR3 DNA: TGCAGTGCTAGAACTACGGTATCCTACGAGCAGTACTTC